The text below deals with one T cell receptor beta chain. Its antigen is still unknown. Survey-level resolution applied to immunoSEQ assay v3.0. Generated by immunoSEQ multiplex PCR, the TCRdb table keeps only in-frame clones and is missing some. The profile shows some 31,000 clones, around 93% of them singletons. The CDR3 covers 16 residues. Germline CDR1 and CDR2: LGHNA and YNFKEQ. Trimming shortened V by 1 base and J by 0 bases, and 10 bases separated the two germline ends. The source of the sample is a study of long-term antiretroviral therapy in people with HIV. Study-level findings and limits: Clones showing expansion before ART dominated the repertoire at all time points. CDR3 length ranges were narrower in HIV repertoires than in controls. Diversity increased after ART yet remained lower than in transplant donor controls.

HIV-positive participants all received treatment in the United States. The sample was unsorted PBMCs, taken 7.4 years after starting antiretroviral therapy. This rearrangement joins TRBV4-2 to TRBJ2-1; no firm D call. The origin of this receptor is a man aged 45-65 years with HIV. The CDR3 DNA is TGTGCCAGCAGCCAAGTTGGAACGAGCTCCTACAATGAGCAGTTCTTC. It is translated as CASSQVGTSSYNEQFF.